Below are 3 T cell receptor beta chains sequenced from a single sample in a study of CD8 T cells in ankylosing spondylitis. TCRdb reprocessed the 5' RACE reads via MiXCR and lists one record per CDR3 protein. The sample lists about 220,000 distinct CDR3 sequences; around a quarter were seen once. Sequencing was done on a sample of blood, either unsorted or a sorted T cell fraction (not recorded which). The source is a male donor with ankylosing spondylitis or in good health (not recorded which).

This clonotype has just a few counts. V is TRBV27 and J is TRBJ2-1, with 9 positions matching TRBD1. This CDR3 is built from 14 residues. Per the germline V gene, CDR1 is MNHEY and CDR2 is SMNVEV (reference sequence). V dropped 4 bases and J dropped 12; count of bases not matched to a gene: 10. CDR3 residues: CASSSSYRGQVQFF. The CDR3 nucleotides are TGTGCCAGCAGTTCGAGCTACAGGGGGCAGGTGCAGTTCTTC.

The J gene is TRBJ2-1, the V gene TRBV6-1; TRBD1 aligns across 8 bases. V trimming: 7 bases; J trimming: 8 bases; junction bases outside the gene matches: 10. The CDR3 contains 14 residues. Germline V gene sequence: CDR1 MNHNS, CDR2 SASEGT. CDR3 loop: CASKEMTGVDEQFF. The CDR3, as DNA: TGTGCCAGCAAAGAGATGACAGGGGTCGATGAGCAGTTCTTC.

This clonotype has just a few counts. This chain joins TRBV5-1 and TRBJ2-1; 10 bases match TRBD1. Germline V gives CDR1 SGHRS, CDR2 YFSETQ. V shed 1 base and J 4 bases; nucleotides not matched to a gene: 5. CDR3 length equals 16 residues. CDR3 nucleotides: TGCGCCAGCAGCTTGTCGCCGGGACAGGGGTACAATGAGCAGTTCTTC. Translating gives CASSLSPGQGYNEQFF.